Below are 18 T cell receptor beta chains sequenced from a single sample in a study of T cell changes during pregnancy in multiple sclerosis. Some clones are missing from TCRdb's copy, which holds only in-frame ones; the method was immunoSEQ multiplex PCR. This table holds approximately 65,000 clones, about 96% found once. Sequenced here: CD8+ T cells from peripheral blood mononuclear cells, sampled after pregnancy. The receptor set was obtained from a female donor with multiple sclerosis, enrolled in a pregnancy study.

The chain couples TRBV23-1 to TRBJ2-1, with 7 bases that match TRBD1. TRBV23-1 has ORF status, its function being uncertain. The CDR3 is 22 residues long. V lost 3 bases, J lost 1 base, and 24 bases stayed unmatched. The CDR3 loop is CASSQTRDRAIGPPFSYNEQFF. CDR3 in DNA: TGCGCCAGCAGTCAGACCCGTGACAGGGCAATAGGACCGCCGTTTTCCTACAATGAGCAGTTCTTC.

The V gene is TRBV27, the J gene TRBJ2-1; TRBD2 aligns across 8 bases. The V and J ends lost 5 bases and 0 bases, in that order; junction bases with no gene match: 6. The CDR3 consists of 16 residues. Germline V gene lookup returns CDR1 MNHEY and CDR2 SMNVEV (reference sequence). In DNA form, the CDR3 reads TGTGCCAGCAGTAACATAGCGGGGAGCTCCTACAATGAGCAGTTCTTC. Translating gives CASSNIAGSSYNEQFF.

The rearrangement uses TRBV27 and TRBJ1-5, with 7 bases identical to TRBD1. This CDR3 is 16 amino acids long. Losses at the gene ends were 6 bases for V and 3 bases for J; bases not matched to a gene: 11. The germline V gene encodes CDR1 MNHEY and CDR2 SMNVEV (reference sequence). The CDR3 bases are TGTGCCAGCAGGGGGGAAACAGGGGCCCTCAATCAGCCCCAGCATTTT. Protein: CASRGETGALNQPQHF.

The J gene is TRBJ2-3, the V gene TRBV7-9, with 12 bases aligning to TRBD2. Germline V CDR1 and CDR2: SEHNR, FQNEAQ (reference sequence). J gave up 3 bases and V 6 bases, and 13 bases lay outside the gene matches. The CDR3 spans 18 residues. CDR3 sequence: CASSLPLAGGPGTDTQYF. Here the CDR3 DNA reads TGTGCCAGCAGTTTGCCTCTAGCGGGAGGGCCAGGAACAGATACGCAGTATTTT.

The chain carries TRBV5-1 and TRBJ2-5; 7 bases align to TRBD2. The DNA end is a closer match to TRBJ2-7, so the J assignment may be wrong. Germline CDR1 reads SGHRS; CDR2 reads YFSETQ. The CDR3 is 15 amino acids. This chain's CDR3 is CASSLDPGGLYEQYF. DNA of the CDR3: TGCGCCAGCAGCTTGGATCCGGGGGGACTATACGAGCAGTACTTC.

The rearrangement joins TRBV6-1 to TRBJ1-5; 9 positions match TRBD1. V lost 8 bases and J lost 1; bases outside the gene matches: 3. The CDR3 has 14 amino acids. Per the germline V gene, CDR1 is MNHNS and CDR2 is SASEGT. CDR3 amino acids: CASQTGGSNQPQHF. The CDR3 DNA reads as TGTGCCAGCCAGACAGGGGGGAGCAATCAGCCCCAGCATTTT.

The chain links TRBV2 to TRBJ2-1; no firm D call. This CDR3 spans 14 amino acids. V was cut by 4 bases and J by 4 bases, with 11 bases left in between. Germline CDR1 is SNHLY and CDR2 is FYNNEI. CDR3 sequence: CASSGLAAYNEQFF. The CDR3 nucleotides read TGTGCCAGCAGTGGATTGGCGGCTTACAATGAGCAGTTCTTC.

The chain recombines TRBV28 with TRBJ2-7, with TRBD1 matching over 10 bases. Germline V gene sequence: CDR1 MDHEN, CDR2 SYDVKM. V lost 3 bases to trimming and J lost 2 bases; unmatched junction nucleotides: 7. This CDR3 comprises 16 residues. The DNA for the CDR3 is TGTGCCAGCAGTTTTTTAGGGACAGGGGAAACCTACGAGCAGTACTTC. It specifies CASSFLGTGETYEQYF. The full variable domain, with the rest looked up from reference TRBV28 and TRBJ2-7, is DVKVTQSSRYLVKRTGEKVFLECVQDMDHENMFWYRQDPGLGLRLIYFSYDVKMKEKGDIPEGYSVSREKKERFSLILESASTNQTSMYLCASSFLGTGETYEQYFGPGTRLTVT.

The rearrangement joins TRBV12-2 to TRBJ2-1; TRBD2 is taken as the D call from the table, unchecked against the DNA. TRBV12-2 is a pseudogene segment. The CDR3 spans 15 residues. DNA of the CDR3: TGTGCAAGTCGCCTAGCGGGAGTCGGATACAATGAGCAGTTCTTC. The encoded protein is CASRLAGVGYNEQFF.

The chain joins TRBV28 to TRBJ2-4, with D possibly being TRBD1 (5 bases). The CDR3 length is 14 residues. Trimming pared 6 bases from V and 7 bases from J, leaving 16 bases between. Germline V gene lookup returns CDR1 MDHEN and CDR2 SYDVKM. CDR3 residues: CASSEDSLRNIQYF. CDR3 coding DNA: TGTGCCAGCAGCGAAGACAGCCTTAGGAACATTCAGTACTTC.

This chain links TRBV15 with TRBJ1-4, with D hard to call. CDR1 and CDR2 from the germline V gene are LNHNV and YYDKDF (reference sequence). V lost 1 base and J lost 2, with 8 bases in between. CDR3 size: 15 residues. CDR3 nucleotides: TGTGCCACCAGCAGAGCGAGGGTTACTAATGAAAAACTGTTTTTT. It specifies CATSRARVTNEKLFF. Looking up the rest from reference TRBV15 and TRBJ1-4 gives the full variable domain: DAMVIQNPRYQVTQFGKPVTLSCSQTLNHNVMYWYQQKSSQAPKLLFHYYDKDFNNEADTPDNFQSRRPNTSFCFLDIRSPGLGDTAMYLCATSRARVTNEKLFFGSGTQLSVL.

V is TRBV4-1 and J is TRBJ2-7, with D unresolved. V dropped 1 base and J dropped 0 bases, with 10 bases sitting between them. This CDR3 has 15 residues. Per germline, CDR1 MGHRA and CDR2 YSYEKL. In DNA, the CDR3 is TGCGCCAGCAGCCAAGGAGAGGCCAGCTCCTACGAGCAGTACTTC. Residues: CASSQGEASSYEQYF.

The chain couples TRBV28 to TRBJ2-1; 9 nucleotides line up with TRBD1. CDR1 and CDR2 from the germline V gene are MDHEN and SYDVKM. Unmatched junction bases numbered 6, after V lost 3 bases and J lost 3 bases. The CDR3 is made up of 16 amino acids. The CDR3 loop reads CASSLGQGDLYNEQFF. Here the CDR3 DNA reads TGTGCCAGCAGTTTGGGACAGGGCGACCTCTACAATGAGCAGTTCTTC.

V is TRBV9 and J is TRBJ1-2, with TRBD1 matching 9 bases. The CDR3 contains 16 residues. The germline V gene encodes CDR1 SGDLS and CDR2 YYNGEE. V dropped 3 bases and J dropped 6; count of bases not matched to a gene: 12. CDR3 nucleotides: TGTGCCAGCAGCGCGATCCCTGGGACAGGGAATCATGGCTACACCTTC. This translates into CASSAIPGTGNHGYTF.

The chain links TRBV27 to TRBJ2-3, with D perhaps TRBD1 (5 bases). The germline gives CDR1 MNHEY, CDR2 SMNVEV (reference sequence). The CDR3 loop spans 15 amino acids. The V end lost 2 bases, the J end lost 5 bases, and 14 bases lay between the germline ends. The CDR3 nucleotides are TGTGCCAGCAGTTTAAAAGGCAGGGTAAGAGATACGCAGTATTTT. Its protein product is CASSLKGRVRDTQYF.

The rearrangement uses TRBV28 and TRBJ2-7, with 7 bases lining up with TRBD1. The CDR3 is 15 residues long. J gave up 1 base and V 5 bases, and 8 bases lay outside the gene matches. Germline V gene data show CDR1 as MDHEN and CDR2 as SYDVKM. CDR3 region: CASSPSGTASYEQYF. The CDR3 DNA reads as TGTGCCAGCAGTCCATCAGGGACAGCGTCCTACGAGCAGTACTTC.

The gene calls are TRBV29-1 and TRBJ2-1; maybe TRBD1 (6 bases). This CDR3 contains 14 residues. Germline lookup yields CDR1 SQVTM and CDR2 ANQGSEA. V shed 7 bases and J shed 7 bases, with 20 bases lying between them. The CDR3 here is CSARRSGARNEQFF. The DNA of the CDR3 is TGCAGCGCCAGGAGATCAGGGGCGAGGAATGAGCAGTTCTTC.

The chain employs TRBV13 and TRBJ1-4; D is unresolved. The V end lost 0 bases, the J end lost 0 bases, and 5 bases lay between the germline ends. The CDR3 loop spans 15 amino acids. Germline CDR1 reads PRHDT; CDR2 reads FYEKMQ (reference sequence). The DNA of the CDR3 is TGTGCCAGCAGCTTAGGATCTGCAACTAATGAAAAACTGTTTTTT. Its translation: CASSLGSATNEKLFF.